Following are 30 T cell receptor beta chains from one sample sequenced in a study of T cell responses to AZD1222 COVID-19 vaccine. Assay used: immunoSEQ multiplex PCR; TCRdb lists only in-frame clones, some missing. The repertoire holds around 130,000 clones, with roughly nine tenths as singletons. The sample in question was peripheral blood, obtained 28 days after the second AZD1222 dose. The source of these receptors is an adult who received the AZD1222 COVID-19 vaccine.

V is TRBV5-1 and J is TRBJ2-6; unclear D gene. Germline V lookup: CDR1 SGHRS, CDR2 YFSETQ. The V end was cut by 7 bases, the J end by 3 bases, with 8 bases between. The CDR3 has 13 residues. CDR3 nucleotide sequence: TGCGCCAGCGGACGAGATGGGGCCAACGTCCTGACTTTC. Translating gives CASGRDGANVLTF.

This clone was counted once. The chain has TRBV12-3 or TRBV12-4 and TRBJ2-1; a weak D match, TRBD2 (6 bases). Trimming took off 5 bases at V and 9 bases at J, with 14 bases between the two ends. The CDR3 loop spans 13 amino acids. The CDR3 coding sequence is TGTGCCAGCAGTCCGACTAGTCCAGTTGAGCAGTTCTTC. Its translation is CASSPTSPVEQFF.

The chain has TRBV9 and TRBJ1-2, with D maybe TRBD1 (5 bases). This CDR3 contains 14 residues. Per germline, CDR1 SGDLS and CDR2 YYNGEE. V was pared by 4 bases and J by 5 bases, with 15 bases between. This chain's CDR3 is CASSPSGAGYGYTF. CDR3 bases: TGTGCCAGCAGCCCCTCCGGGGCAGGTTATGGCTACACCTTC.

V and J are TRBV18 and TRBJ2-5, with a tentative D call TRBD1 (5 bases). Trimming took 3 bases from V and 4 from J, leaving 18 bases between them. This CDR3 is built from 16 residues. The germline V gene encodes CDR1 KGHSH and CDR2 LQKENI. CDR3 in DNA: TGTGCCAGCTCACCGAACAGACCCCTAAGGGGAGAGACCCAGTACTTC. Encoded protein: CASSPNRPLRGETQYF.

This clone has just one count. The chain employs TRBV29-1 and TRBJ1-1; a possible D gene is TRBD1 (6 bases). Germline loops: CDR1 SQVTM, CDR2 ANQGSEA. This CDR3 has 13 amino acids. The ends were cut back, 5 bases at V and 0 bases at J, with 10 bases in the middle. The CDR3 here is CSVLTGLNTEAFF. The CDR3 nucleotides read TGCAGCGTTCTGACAGGCTTGAACACTGAAGCTTTCTTT.

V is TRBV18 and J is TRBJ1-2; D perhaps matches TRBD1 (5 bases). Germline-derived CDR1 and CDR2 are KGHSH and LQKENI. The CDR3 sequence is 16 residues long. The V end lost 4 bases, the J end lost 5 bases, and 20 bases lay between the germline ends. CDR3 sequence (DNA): TGTGCCAGCTCACGAGACCGGGACCCCGTAGGATATGGCTACACCTTC. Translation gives CASSRDRDPVGYGYTF.

In DNA, the CDR3 is TGCGCCAGCAGCCAGCTCGCCGGGACAGGGGGCTCCGGGGAGCTGTTTTTT. Protein product: CASSQLAGTGGSGELFF. The chain uses TRBV4-1 and TRBJ2-2; 12 positions agree with TRBD1. After removal of 3 bases from V and 6 bases from J, the junction contained 8 bases not matched to a gene. Per germline, CDR1 MGHRA and CDR2 YSYEKL. The CDR3 has 17 residues.

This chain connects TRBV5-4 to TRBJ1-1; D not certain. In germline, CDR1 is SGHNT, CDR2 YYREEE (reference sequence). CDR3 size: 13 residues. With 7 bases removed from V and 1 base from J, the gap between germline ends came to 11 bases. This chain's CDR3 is CASGSGRNTEAFF. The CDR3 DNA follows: TGTGCCAGCGGTTCGGGGAGGAACACTGAAGCTTTCTTT.

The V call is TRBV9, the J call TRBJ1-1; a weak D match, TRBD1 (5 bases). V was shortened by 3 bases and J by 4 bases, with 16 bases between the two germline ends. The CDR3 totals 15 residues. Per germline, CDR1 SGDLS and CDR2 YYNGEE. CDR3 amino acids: CASSAGGREGTEAFF. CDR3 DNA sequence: TGTGCCAGCAGCGCCGGCGGCAGGGAGGGCACTGAAGCTTTCTTT.

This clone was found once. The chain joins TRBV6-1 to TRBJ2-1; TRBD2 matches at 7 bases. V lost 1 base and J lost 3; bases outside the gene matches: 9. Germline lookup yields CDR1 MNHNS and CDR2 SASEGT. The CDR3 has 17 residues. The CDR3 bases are TGTGCCAGCAGTGAAGAATGGCGGGGGTCCATCTACAATGAGCAGTTCTTC. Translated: CASSEEWRGSIYNEQFF.

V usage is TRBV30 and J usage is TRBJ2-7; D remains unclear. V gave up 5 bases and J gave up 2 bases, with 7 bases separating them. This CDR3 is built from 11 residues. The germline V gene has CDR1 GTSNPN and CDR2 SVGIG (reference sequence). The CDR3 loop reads CAWGQAYEQYF. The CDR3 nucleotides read TGTGCCTGGGGCCAGGCCTACGAGCAGTACTTC.

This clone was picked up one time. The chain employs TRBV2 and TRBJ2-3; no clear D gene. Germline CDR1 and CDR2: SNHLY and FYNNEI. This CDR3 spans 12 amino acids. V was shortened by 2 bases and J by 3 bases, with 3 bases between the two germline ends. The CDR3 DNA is TGTGCCAGCAGTGAAAGGACAGATACGCAGTATTTT. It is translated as CASSERTDTQYF. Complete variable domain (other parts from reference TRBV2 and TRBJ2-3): EPEVTQTPSHQVTQMGQEVILRCVPISNHLYFYWYRQILGQKVEFLVSFYNNEISEKSEIFDDQFSVERPDGSNFTLKIRSTKLEDSAMYFCASSERTDTQYFGPGTRLTVL.

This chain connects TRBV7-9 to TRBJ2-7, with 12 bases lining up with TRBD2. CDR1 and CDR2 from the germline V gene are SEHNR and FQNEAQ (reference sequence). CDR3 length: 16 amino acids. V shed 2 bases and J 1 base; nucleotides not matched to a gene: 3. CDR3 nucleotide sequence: TGTGCCAGCAGCTTATGGGGACTAGCGGGTTCCTACGAGCAGTACTTC. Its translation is CASSLWGLAGSYEQYF.

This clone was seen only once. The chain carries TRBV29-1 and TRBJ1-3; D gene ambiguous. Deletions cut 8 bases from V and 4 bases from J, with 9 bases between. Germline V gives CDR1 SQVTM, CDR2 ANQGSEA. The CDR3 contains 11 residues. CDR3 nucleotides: TGCAGCACTTTACAGGGAAACACCATATATTTT. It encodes CSTLQGNTIYF.

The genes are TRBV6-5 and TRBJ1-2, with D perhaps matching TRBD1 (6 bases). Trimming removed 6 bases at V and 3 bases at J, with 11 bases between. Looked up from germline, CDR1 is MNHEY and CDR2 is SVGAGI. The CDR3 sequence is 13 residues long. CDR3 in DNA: TGTGCCAGCAGCCCGGACAGCTACTATGGCTACACCTTC. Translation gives CASSPDSYYGYTF.

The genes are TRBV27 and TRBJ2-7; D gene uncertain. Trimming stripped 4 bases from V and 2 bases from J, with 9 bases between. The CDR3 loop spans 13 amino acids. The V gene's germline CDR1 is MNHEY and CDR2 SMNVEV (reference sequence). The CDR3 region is CASSYGSTYEQYF. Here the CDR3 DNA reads TGTGCCAGCAGTTATGGCTCCACCTACGAGCAGTACTTC.

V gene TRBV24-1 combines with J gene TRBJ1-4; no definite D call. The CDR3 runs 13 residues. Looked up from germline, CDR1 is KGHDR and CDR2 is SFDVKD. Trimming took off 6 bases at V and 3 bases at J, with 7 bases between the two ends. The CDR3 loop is CATSRAANEKLFF. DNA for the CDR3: TGTGCCACCAGTCGAGCCGCTAATGAAAAACTGTTTTTT.

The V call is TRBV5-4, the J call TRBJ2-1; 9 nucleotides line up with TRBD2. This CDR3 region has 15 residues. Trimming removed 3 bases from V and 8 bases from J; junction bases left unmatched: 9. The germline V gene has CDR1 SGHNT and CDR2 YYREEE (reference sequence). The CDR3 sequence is CASSSASGASDEQFF. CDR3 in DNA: TGTGCCAGCAGCTCGGCTAGCGGGGCTAGTGATGAGCAGTTCTTC.

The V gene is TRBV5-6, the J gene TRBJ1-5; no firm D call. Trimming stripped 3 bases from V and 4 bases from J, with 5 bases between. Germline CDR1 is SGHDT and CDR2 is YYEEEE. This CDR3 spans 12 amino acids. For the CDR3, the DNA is TGTGCCAGCAGCTCCTTTAATCAGCCCCAGCATTTT. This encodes CASSSFNQPQHF.

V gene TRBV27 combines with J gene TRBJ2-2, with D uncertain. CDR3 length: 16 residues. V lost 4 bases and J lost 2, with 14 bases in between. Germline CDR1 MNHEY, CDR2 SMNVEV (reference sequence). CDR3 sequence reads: CASSSPLSRNTGELFF. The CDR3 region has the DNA TGTGCCAGCAGTTCTCCCCTCAGCAGAAACACCGGGGAGCTGTTTTTT.

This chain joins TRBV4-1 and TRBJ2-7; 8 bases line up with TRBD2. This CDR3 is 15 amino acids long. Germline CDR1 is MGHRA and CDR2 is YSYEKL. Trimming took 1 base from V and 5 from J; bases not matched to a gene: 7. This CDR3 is CASSQARGGFDEQYF. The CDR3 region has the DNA TGCGCCAGCAGCCAAGCCCGGGGGGGTTTCGACGAGCAGTACTTC.

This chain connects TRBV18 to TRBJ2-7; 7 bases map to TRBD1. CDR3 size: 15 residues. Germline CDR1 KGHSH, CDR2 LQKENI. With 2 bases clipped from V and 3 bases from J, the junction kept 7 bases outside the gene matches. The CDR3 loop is CASSPRGQILYEQYF. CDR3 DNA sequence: TGTGCCAGCTCACCAAGGGGACAGATCCTCTACGAGCAGTACTTC.

The CDR3: CASRSRGEKLFF. CDR3 DNA sequence: TGTGCCAGCAGAAGTCGAGGGGAAAAACTGTTTTTT. The rearrangement uses TRBV12-3 or TRBV12-4 and TRBJ1-4; D not certain. The CDR3 runs to 12 residues. V was shortened by 6 bases and J by 8 bases, with 10 bases between the two germline ends.

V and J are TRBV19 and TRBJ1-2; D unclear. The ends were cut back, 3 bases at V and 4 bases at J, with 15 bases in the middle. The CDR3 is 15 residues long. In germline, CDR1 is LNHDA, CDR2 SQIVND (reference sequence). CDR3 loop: CASSMMGRGVYGYTF. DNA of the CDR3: TGTGCCAGTAGTATGATGGGCCGTGGCGTCTATGGCTACACCTTC.

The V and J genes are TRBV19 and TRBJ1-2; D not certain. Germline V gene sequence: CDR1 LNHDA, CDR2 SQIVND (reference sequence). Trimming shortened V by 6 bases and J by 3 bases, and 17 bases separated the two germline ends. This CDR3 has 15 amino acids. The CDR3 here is CASRSISRQDYGYTF. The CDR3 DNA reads TGTGCCAGTAGGAGCATCTCTAGGCAGGACTATGGCTACACCTTC.

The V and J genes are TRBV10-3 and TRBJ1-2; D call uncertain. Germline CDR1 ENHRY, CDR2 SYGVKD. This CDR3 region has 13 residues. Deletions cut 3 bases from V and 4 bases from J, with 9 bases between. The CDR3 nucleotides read TGTGCCATCAGTGATGTGGTTACCTATGGCTACACCTTC. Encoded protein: CAISDVVTYGYTF.

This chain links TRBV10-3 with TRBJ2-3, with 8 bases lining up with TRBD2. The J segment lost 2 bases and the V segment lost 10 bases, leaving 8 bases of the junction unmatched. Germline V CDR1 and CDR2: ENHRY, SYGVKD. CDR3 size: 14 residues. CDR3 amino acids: CATGGAGITDTQYF. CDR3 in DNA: TGTGCCACGGGGGGGGCGGGGATCACAGATACGCAGTATTTT.

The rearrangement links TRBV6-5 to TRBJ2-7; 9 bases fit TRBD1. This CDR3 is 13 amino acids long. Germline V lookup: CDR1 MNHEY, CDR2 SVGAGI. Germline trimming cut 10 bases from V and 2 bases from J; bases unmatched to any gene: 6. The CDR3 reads CATRDRDPYEQYF. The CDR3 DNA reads TGTGCCACCCGGGACAGGGATCCCTACGAGCAGTACTTC.

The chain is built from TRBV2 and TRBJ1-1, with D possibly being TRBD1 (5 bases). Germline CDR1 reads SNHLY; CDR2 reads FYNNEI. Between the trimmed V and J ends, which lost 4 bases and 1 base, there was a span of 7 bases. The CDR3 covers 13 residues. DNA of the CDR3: TGTGCCAGCAGTGGACAGTCGAACACTGAAGCTTTCTTT. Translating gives CASSGQSNTEAFF.

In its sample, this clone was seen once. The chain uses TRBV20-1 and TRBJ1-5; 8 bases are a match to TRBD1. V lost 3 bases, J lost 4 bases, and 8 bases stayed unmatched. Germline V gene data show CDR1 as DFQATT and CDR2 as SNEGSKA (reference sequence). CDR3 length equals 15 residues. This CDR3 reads CSASRGRGLNQPQHF. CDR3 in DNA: TGCAGTGCTAGTCGCGGCAGGGGGCTAAATCAGCCCCAGCATTTT.